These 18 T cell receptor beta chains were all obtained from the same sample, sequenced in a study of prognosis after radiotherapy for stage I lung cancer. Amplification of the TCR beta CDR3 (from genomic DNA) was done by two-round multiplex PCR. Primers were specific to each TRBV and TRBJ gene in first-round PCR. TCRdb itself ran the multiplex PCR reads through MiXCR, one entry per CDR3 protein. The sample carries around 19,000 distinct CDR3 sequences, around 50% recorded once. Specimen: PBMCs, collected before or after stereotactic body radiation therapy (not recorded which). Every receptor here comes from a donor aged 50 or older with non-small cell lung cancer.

The CDR3 loop is CASIYWGARSYEQYF. The CDR3 DNA follows: TGTGCCAGCATTTATTGGGGGGCGCGGTCCTACGAGCAGTACTTC. The rearrangement uses TRBV6-2 or TRBV6-3 and TRBJ2-7, with D perhaps given as TRBD1 or TRBD2 (6 bases each). This CDR3 comprises 15 residues. Germline V gene lookup returns CDR1 MNHEY and CDR2 SVGEGT. Trimming pared 7 bases from V and 1 base from J, leaving 17 bases between.

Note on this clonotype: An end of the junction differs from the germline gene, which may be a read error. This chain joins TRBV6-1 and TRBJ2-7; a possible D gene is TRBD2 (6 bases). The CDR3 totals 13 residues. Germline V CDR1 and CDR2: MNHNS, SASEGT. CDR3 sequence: CARIAVEPYEQYF. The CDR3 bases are TGCGCCAGGATAGCGGTGGAGCCTTACGAGCAGTACTTC.

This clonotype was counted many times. The chain's CDR3 is CASSTVYGYTF. The CDR3 coding sequence is TGTGCCAGCAGTACAGTGTATGGCTACACCTTC. This chain connects TRBV28 to TRBJ1-2; D unclear. The CDR3 extends over 11 amino acids. Trimming took 5 bases from V and 5 from J, leaving 6 bases between them. Germline V gives CDR1 MDHEN, CDR2 SYDVKM.

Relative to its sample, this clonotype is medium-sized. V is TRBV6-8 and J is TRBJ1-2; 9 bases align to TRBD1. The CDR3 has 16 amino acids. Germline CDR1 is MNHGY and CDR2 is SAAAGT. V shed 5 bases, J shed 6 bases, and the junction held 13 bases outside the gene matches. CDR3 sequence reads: CASSAGTGLGGHGYTF. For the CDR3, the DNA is TGTGCCAGCAGTGCTGGGACAGGGTTGGGAGGACATGGCTACACCTTC.

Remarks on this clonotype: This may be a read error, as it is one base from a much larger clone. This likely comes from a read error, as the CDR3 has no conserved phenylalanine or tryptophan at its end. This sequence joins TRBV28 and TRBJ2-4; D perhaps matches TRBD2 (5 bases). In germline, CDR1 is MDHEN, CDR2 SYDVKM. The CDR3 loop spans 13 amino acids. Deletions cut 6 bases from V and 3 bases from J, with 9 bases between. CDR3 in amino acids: CASSPGLKNIQYL. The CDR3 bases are TGTGCCAGCAGCCCCGGACTCAAAAACATTCAGTACTTA.

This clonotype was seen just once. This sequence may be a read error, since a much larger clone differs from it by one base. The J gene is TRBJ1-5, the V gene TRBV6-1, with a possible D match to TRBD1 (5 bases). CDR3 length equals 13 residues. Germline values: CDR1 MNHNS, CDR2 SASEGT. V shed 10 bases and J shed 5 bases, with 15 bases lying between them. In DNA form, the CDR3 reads TGTGCCATCGGCCCCAGGGCCGATCAGCCCCAGCATTTT. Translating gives CAIGPRADQPQHF.

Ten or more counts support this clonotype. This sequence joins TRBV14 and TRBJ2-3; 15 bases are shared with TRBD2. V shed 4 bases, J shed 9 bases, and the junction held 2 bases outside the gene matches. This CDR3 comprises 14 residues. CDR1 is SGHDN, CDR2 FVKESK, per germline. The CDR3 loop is CASSLGLAGGTQYF. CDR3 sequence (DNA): TGTGCCAGCAGCCTCGGACTAGCGGGAGGGACGCAGTATTTT.

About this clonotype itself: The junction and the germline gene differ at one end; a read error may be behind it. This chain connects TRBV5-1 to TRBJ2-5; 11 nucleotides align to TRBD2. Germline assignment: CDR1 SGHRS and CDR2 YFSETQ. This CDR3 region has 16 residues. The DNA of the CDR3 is TGCGCCAGCAGTTTGGGGACTAGCGGACAACAAGAGACCCAGTACTTC. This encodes CASSLGTSGQQETQYF.

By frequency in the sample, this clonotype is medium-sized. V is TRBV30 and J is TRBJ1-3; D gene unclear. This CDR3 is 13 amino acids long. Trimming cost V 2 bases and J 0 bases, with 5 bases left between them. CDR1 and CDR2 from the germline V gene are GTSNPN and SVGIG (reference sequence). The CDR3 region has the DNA TGTGCCTGGAGTCGGGTCTCTGGAAACACCATATATTTT. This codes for CAWSRVSGNTIYF.

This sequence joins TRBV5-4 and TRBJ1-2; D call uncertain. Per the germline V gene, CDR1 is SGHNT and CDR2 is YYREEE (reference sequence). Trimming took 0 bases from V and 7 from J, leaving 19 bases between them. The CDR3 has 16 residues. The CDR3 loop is CASSLDRRGPTGGYTF. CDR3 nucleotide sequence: TGTGCCAGCAGCTTGGACCGGAGAGGGCCAACTGGTGGCTACACCTTC.

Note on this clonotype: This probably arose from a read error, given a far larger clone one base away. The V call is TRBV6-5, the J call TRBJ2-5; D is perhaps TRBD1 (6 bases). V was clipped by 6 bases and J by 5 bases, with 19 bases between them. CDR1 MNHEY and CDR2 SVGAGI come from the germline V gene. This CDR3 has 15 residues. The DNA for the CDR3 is TGTGCCAGCAGACGGGAATCACAGGGATGGGAGACCCAGTACTTC. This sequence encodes CASRRESQGWETQYF.

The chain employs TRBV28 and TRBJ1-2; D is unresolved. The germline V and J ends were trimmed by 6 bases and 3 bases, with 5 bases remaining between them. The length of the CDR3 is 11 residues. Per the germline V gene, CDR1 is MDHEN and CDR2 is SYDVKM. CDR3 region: CASRYYYGYTF. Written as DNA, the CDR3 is TGTGCCAGCAGGTACTACTATGGCTACACCTTC.

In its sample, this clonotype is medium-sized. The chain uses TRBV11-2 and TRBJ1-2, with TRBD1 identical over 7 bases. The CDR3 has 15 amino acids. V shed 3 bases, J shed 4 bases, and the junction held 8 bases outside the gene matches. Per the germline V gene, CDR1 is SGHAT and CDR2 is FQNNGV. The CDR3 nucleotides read TGTGCCAGCAGCTTCTCAACAGGGGCGGGCTATGGCTACACCTTC. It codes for CASSFSTGAGYGYTF. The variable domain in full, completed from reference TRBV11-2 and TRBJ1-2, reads EAGVAQSPRYKIIEKRQSVAFWCNPISGHATLYWYQQILGQGPKLLIQFQNNGVVDDSQLPKDRFSAERLKGVDSTLKIQPAKLEDSAVYLCASSFSTGAGYGYTFGSGTRLTVV.

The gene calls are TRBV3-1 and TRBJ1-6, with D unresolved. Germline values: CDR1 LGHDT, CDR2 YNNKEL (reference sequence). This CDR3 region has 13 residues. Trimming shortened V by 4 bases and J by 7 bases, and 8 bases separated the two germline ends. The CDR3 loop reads CASSLALNSPLHF. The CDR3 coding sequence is TGTGCCAGCAGCCTGGCTCTAAATTCACCCCTCCACTTT.

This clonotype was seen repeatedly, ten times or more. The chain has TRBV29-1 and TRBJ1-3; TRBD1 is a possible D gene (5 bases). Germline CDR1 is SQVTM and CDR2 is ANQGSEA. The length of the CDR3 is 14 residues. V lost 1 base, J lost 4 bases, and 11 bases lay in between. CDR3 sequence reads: CSVEAPGPGNTIYF. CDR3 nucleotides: TGCAGCGTTGAAGCTCCAGGGCCAGGAAACACCATATATTTT.

This chain's CDR3 is CAIRAHGAWEDYTF. The CDR3 region has the DNA TGTGCCATCAGGGCACATGGGGCTTGGGAAGACTACACCTTC. The chain joins TRBV10-3 to TRBJ1-2; D is possibly TRBD1 (5 bases). There are 14 residues in the CDR3. Germline CDR1 ENHRY, CDR2 SYGVKD. V lost 6 bases to trimming and J lost 10 bases, with 21 bases between them.

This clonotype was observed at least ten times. Written as DNA, the CDR3 is TGCAGCGTTGCACAGGGTTGGGAGCAGTACTTC. This gives the protein CSVAQGWEQYF. The V and J genes are TRBV29-1 and TRBJ2-7, with D perhaps matching TRBD1 (6 bases). The CDR3 is 11 residues long. The V end lost 4 bases, the J end lost 7 bases, and 11 bases lay between the germline ends. CDR1 is SQVTM and CDR2 is ANQGSEA in the germline V gene.

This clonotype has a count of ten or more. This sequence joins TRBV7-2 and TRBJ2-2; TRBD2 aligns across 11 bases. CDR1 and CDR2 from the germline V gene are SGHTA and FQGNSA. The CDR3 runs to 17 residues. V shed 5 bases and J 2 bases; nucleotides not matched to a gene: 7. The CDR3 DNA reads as TGTGCCAGCAGCATTTCGACTAGCGGGACCAACACCGGGGAGCTGTTTTTT. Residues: CASSISTSGTNTGELFF.